What follows are 2 T cell receptor beta chains derived from one specimen sequenced in a study of blood T cell repertoires in COVID-19. TCRdb's copy holds only in-frame clones and misses some; the assay was immunoSEQ multiplex PCR. The sample holds 91,000 or so clones, about 83% seen once. The sample was peripheral blood. The source is a human donor in a cohort sampled during active COVID-19.

The rearrangement links TRBV6-4 to TRBJ1-5, with D perhaps matching TRBD1 (5 bases). Germline CDR1 and CDR2: MRHNA and SNTAGT. The CDR3 is 13 amino acids. The V end was cut by 6 bases, the J end by 7 bases, with 13 bases between. The CDR3 reads CASSKWQGQPQHF. CDR3 sequence (DNA): TGTGCCAGCAGCAAATGGCAGGGCCAGCCCCAGCATTTT.

This clone was picked up a small number of times. V usage is TRBV9 and J usage is TRBJ1-4; D unclear. V lost 3 bases, J lost 6 bases, and 15 bases lay in between. Per the germline V gene, CDR1 is SGDLS and CDR2 is YYNGEE. The CDR3 is made up of 15 amino acids. The CDR3 spells CASSASLAVDEKLFF. The CDR3 nucleotides read TGTGCCAGCAGCGCCTCCCTAGCGGTGGATGAAAAACTGTTTTTT.